Sequencing of this T cell receptor (beta chain) was carried out in a study of cytomegalovirus exposure and HLA in healthy donors. Study-wide findings and caveats: Most likely, a cluster of highly shared sequence variants arose as a sequencing artifact. The HLA-A and HLA-B alleles of most subjects were reportedly predicted accurately from TCR beta sequences. The later analysis indicated that the majority of CMV-associated TCR beta chains appeared HLA-restricted. Analysis performed later showed TCR beta chains linked to HLA being more clonally expanded than equally common others.

The PCR was carried out with 60 Vbeta primers and 13 Jbeta primers. Profiled with immunoSEQ multiplex PCR; TCRdb holds only in-frame clones, not every one. Found here are around 170,000 clones, 60% to 85% of them singletons; the top ten hold around 3.2%. This CDR3 region has 14 residues. CDR1 KGHSH and CDR2 LQKENI come from the germline V gene. V lost 2 bases and J 5 bases, leaving 12 bases between the germline ends. In the case of this clone: Its antigen is still unknown.

This sequence originates from a woman aged 50 to 60 in good health and CMV-seropositive. The sample consisted of PBMCs. The chain uses TRBV18 and TRBJ1-1, with D unclear. The CDR3 DNA reads as TGTGCCAGCTCACCAGGGAGCTCGGGGACTGAAGCTTTCTTT. This sequence encodes CASSPGSSGTEAFF.